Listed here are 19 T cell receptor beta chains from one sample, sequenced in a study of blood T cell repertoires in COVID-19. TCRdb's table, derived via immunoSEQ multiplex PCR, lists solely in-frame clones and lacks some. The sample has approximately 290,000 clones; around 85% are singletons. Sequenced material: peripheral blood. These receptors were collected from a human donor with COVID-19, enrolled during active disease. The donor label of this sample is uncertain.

The CDR3 DNA reads TGTGCCAGCATGAGTTCTTATAGCAATCAGCCCCAGCATTTT. Translated: CASMSSYSNQPQHF. This chain connects TRBV27 to TRBJ1-5; D remains unclear. Trimming stripped 7 bases from V and 0 bases from J, with 10 bases between. The CDR3 length is 14 residues. CDR1 MNHEY and CDR2 SMNVEV come from the germline V gene (reference sequence).

The CDR3 DNA is TGTGCCAGCTCTCCCAACCGGGCAGGGGATATGAGCGAGCAGTACTTC. It codes for CASSPNRAGDMSEQYF. This sequence joins TRBV18 and TRBJ2-7, with a weak D call TRBD1 (6 bases). Per the germline V gene, CDR1 is KGHSH and CDR2 is LQKENI. This CDR3 comprises 16 residues. Trimming pared 6 bases from V and 6 bases from J, leaving 24 bases between. The full variable domain, rest sourced from reference TRBV18 and TRBJ2-7, is NAGVMQNPRHLVRRRGQEARLRCSPMKGHSHVYWYRQLPEEGLKFMVYLQKENIIDESGMPKERFSAEFPKEGPSILRIQQVVRGDSAAYFCASSPNRAGDMSEQYFGPGTRLTVT.

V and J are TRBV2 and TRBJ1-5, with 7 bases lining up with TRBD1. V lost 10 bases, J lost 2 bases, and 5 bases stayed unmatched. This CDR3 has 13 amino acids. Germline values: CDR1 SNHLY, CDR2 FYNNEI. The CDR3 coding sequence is TGTGCCACAAACAGGGGCGGCAATCAGCCCCAGCATTTT. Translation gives CATNRGGNQPQHF.

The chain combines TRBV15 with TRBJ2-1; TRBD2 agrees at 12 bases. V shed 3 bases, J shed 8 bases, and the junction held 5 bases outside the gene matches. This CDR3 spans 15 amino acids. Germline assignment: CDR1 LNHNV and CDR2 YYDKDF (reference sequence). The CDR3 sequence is CATSRGLAGTDEQFF. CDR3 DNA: TGTGCCACCAGCAGGGGACTAGCGGGTACGGATGAGCAGTTCTTC.

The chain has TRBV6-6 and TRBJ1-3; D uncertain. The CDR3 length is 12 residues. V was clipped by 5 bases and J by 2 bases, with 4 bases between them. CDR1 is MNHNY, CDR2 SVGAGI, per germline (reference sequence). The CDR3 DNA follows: TGTGCCAGCAGTAGAGCTGGAAACACCATATATTTT. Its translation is CASSRAGNTIYF.

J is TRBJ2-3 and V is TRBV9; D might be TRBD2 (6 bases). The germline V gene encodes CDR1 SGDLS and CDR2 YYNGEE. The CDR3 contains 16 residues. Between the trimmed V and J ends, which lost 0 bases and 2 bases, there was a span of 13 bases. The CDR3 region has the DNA TGTGCCAGCAGCGTAGGGGGAGGCCCCACCACAGATACGCAGTATTTT. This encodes CASSVGGGPTTDTQYF. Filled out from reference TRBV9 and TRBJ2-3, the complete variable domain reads DSGVTQTPKHLITATGQRVTLRCSPRSGDLSVYWYQQSLDQGLQFLIQYYNGEERAKGNILERFSAQQFPDLHSELNLSSLELGDSALYFCASSVGGGPTTDTQYFGPGTRLTVL.

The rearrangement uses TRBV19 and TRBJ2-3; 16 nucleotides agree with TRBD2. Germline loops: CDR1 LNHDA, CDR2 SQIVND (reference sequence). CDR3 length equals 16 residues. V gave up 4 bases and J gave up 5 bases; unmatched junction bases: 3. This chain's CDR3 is CASSTGTSGRGDTQYF. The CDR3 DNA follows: TGTGCCAGTAGTACCGGGACTAGCGGGAGGGGAGATACGCAGTATTTT.

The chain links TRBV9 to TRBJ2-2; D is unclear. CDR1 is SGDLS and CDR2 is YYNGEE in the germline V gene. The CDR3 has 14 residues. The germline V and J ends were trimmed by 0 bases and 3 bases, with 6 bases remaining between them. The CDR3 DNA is TGTGCCAGCAGCGTAGCGAGTTACACCGGGGAGCTGTTTTTT. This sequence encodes CASSVASYTGELFF.

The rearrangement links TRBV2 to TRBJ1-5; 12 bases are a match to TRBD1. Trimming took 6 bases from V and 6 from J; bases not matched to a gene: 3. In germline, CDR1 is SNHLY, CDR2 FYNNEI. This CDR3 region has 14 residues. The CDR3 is CASSRDRGLQPQHF. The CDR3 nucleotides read TGTGCCAGCAGCCGGGACAGGGGGCTTCAGCCCCAGCATTTT.

CDR3: CASSPGTTQGYGYTF. CDR3 DNA: TGCGCCAGCAGCCCGGGGACCACCCAGGGGTATGGCTACACCTTC. The chain couples TRBV5-1 to TRBJ1-2, with D perhaps TRBD1 (6 bases). The CDR3 spans 15 residues. The germline gives CDR1 SGHRS, CDR2 YFSETQ. V lost 4 bases and J lost 5, with 18 bases in between.

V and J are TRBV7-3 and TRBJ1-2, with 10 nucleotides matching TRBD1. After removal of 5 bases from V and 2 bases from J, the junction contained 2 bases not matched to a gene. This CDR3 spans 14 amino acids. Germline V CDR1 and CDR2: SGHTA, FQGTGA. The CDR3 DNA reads TGTGCCAGCAGCCAGACAGGGGGCAACTATGGCTACACCTTC. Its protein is CASSQTGGNYGYTF.

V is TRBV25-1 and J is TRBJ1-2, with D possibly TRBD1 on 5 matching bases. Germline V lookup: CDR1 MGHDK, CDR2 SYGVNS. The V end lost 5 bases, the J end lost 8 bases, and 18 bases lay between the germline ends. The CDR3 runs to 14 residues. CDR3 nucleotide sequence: TGTGCCAGCAGTAGACAGTCTGCCCGGTGGGGCTACACCTTC. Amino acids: CASSRQSARWGYTF.

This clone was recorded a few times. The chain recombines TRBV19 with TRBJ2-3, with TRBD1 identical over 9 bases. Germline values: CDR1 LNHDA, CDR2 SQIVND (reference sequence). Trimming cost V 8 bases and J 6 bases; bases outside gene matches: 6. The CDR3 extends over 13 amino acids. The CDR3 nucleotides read TGTGCCAGTGAGGGACAGGGATCCGATACGCAGTATTTT. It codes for CASEGQGSDTQYF.

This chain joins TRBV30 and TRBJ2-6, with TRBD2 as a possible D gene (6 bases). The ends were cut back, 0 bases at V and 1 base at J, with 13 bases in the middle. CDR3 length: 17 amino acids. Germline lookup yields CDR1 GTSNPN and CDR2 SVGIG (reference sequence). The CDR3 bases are TGTGCCTGGAGTGTAGGCAGGGAGGCTTCTGGGGCCAACGTCCTGACTTTC. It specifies CAWSVGREASGANVLTF.

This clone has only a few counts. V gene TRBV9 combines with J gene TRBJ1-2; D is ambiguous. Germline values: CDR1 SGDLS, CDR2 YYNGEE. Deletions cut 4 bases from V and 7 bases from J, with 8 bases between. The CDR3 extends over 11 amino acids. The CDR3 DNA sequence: TGTGCCAGCAGCTTGGGCGCTGGCTACACCTTC. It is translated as CASSLGAGYTF.

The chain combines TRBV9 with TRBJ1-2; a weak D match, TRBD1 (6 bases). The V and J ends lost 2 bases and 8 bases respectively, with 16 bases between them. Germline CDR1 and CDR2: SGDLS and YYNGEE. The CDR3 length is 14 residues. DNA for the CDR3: TGTGCCAGCAGCGTTTCTCAGGGGACCGGGGGCTACACCTTC. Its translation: CASSVSQGTGGYTF. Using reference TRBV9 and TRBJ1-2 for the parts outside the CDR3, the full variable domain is DSGVTQTPKHLITATGQRVTLRCSPRSGDLSVYWYQQSLDQGLQFLIQYYNGEERAKGNILERFSAQQFPDLHSELNLSSLELGDSALYFCASSVSQGTGGYTFGSGTRLTVV.

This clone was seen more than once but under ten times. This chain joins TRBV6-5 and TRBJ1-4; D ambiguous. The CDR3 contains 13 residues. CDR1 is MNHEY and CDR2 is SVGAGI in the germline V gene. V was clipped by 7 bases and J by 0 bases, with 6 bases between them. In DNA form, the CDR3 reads TGTGCCAGCAAGACTCCAACTAATGAAAAACTGTTTTTT. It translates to CASKTPTNEKLFF.

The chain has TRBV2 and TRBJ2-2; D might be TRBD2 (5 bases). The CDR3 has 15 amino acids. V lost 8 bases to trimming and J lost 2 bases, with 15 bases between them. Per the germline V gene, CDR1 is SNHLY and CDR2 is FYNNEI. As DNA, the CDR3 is TGTGCCAGCTTTACAACGAGCGGCAACACCGGGGAGCTGTTTTTT. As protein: CASFTTSGNTGELFF.

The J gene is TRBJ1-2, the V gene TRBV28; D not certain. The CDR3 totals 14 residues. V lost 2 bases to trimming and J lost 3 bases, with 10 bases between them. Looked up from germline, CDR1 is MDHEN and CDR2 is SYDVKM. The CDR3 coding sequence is TGTGCCAGCAGTTTAAACCCCGACTACTATGGCTACACCTTC. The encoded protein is CASSLNPDYYGYTF.